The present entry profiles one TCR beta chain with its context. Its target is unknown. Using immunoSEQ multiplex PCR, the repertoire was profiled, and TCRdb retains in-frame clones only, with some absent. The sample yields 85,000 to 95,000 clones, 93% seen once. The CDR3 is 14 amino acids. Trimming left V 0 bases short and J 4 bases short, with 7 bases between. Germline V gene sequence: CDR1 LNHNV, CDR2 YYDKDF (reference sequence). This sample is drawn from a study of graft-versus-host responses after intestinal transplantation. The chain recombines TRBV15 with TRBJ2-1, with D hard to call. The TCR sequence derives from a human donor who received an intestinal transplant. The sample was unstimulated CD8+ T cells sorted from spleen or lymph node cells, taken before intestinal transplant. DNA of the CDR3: TGTGCCACCAGCAGAGATTATAGTTACAATGAGCAGTTCTTC. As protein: CATSRDYSYNEQFF.